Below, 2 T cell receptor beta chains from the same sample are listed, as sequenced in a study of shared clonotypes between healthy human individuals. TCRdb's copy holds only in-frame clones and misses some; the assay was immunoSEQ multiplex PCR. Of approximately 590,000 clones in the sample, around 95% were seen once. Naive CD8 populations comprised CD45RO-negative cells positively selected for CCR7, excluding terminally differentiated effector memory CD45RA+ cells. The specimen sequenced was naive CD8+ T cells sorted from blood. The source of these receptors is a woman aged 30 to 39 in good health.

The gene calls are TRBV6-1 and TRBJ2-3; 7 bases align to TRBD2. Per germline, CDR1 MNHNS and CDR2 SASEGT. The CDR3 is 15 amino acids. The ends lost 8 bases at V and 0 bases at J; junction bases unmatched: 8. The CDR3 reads CASSPGRESTDTQYF. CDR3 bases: TGTGCCAGCTCCCCGGGGCGGGAGAGCACAGATACGCAGTATTTT.

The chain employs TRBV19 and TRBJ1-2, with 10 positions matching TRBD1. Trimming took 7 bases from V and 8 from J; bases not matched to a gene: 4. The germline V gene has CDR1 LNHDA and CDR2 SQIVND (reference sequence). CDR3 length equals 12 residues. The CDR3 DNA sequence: TGTGCCAGTACCGGGACAGGGGAAGGCTACACCTTC. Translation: CASTGTGEGYTF.